Described below is a single T cell receptor (beta chain) sequence and its context. This record comes from a study of control samples from healthy donors and cancer patients. TCRdb's copy holds only in-frame clones and misses some; the assay was immunoSEQ multiplex PCR. The sample contains over 100,000 clones, about 90% of which appear only once. There are 15 residues in the CDR3. Germline V gives CDR1 SGHDT, CDR2 YYEEEE. V lost 4 bases and J 7 bases, leaving 17 bases between the germline ends. The specimen sequenced was blood. The chain employs TRBV5-6 and TRBJ1-4; D may be TRBD1 (5 bases). This TCR came from a woman aged 45-65 years in good health. CDR3 protein: CASSIVGAGSEKLFF. CDR3 nucleotides: TGTGCCAGCAGCATAGTAGGGGCAGGGTCTGAAAAACTGTTTTTT.